Listed below are T cell receptor beta chains from one sample, sequenced in a study of T cells in localized non-small cell lung cancer. Libraries were prepared by immunoSEQ multiplex PCR; TCRdb keeps only in-frame clonotypes and omits some of them. The sample holds some 19,000 clones; 85% to 95% are singletons and the top ten take 4% to 5%. Here the sequenced sample was peripheral blood, taken before any cancer treatment. These receptors were taken from a male donor at least 60 years old with stage I squamous cell lung carcinoma. CDR3s leave out the opening cysteine and the closing phenylalanine or tryptophan. Size is omitted from some rows. Given values are once, few, many or a class for expanded clones.

TRBJ2-7 8 few TRBV20-1 SAGIYEQY
TRBJ2-5 9 once TRBV7-2 ASSSGETQY
TRBJ2-5 15 - TRBV7-7 ASSLVAGGLGWETQY
TRBJ2-5 17 - TRBV4-3 ASSQDTGSGTSGQETQY
TRBJ2-7 13 - TRBV7-3 ASGYGLAGAYEQY
TRBJ2-2 12 - TRBV11-1 ASSLDRYAGELF
TRBJ2-3 13 once TRBV7-2 ASSPQGVSTDTQY
TRBJ2-7 10 once TRBV18 AGGTAYYEQY
TRBJ1-2 18 - TRBV12-1 ASSFAGGDTPHGGSYGYT
TRBJ2-3 15 few TRBV28 ASSFGPGEIVTDTQY
TRBJ2-5 13 - TRBV5-1 ASSLEGGGQETQY
TRBJ2-3 16 - TRBV7-9 ASSFKGAGGGPTDTQY
TRBJ2-2 13 - TRBV9 ASSDWDRAPGELF
TRBJ2-7 10 - TRBV7-6 ASSLTGPEQY
TRBJ2-7 12 - TRBV28 ASSSLAVTTMQY
TRBJ1-5 12 - TRBV7-9 ASSLGTPNQPQH
TRBJ2-3 17 once TRBV6-4 ASSASRFSTSPGTDTQY
TRBJ2-3 12 - TRBV7-3 ASSSRAAPDTQY
TRBJ1-4 13 - TRBV28 ASSQWTGEGEKLF
TRBJ2-6 13 - TRBV19 ASSPKDSGANVLT
TRBJ1-3 14 - TRBV30 ASYRDRGLTGNTIY
TRBJ2-6 16 once TRBV15 ATSRPSASSSGANVLT
TRBJ2-3 12 - TRBV9 ASSAGWDTDTQY
TRBJ2-1 14 - TRBV9 ASSVATSGSLNEQF
TRBJ2-1 15 - TRBV7-2 ASSPGLAGVLGNEQF
TRBJ1-1 12 - TRBV7-2 ASSPWRGNTEAF
TRBJ2-1 12 - TRBV2 ASSEETGSTEQF
TRBJ1-1 13 - TRBV27 ASSLSWASFTEAF
TRBJ2-6 16 - TRBV28 ASSLAGTGFSGANVLT
TRBJ1-5 12 - TRBV19 ASTNWDFNQPQH
TRBJ2-4 10 - TRBV6-5 ASLGLGYIQY
TRBJ2-1 12 - TRBV4-3 ASSQDPMYNEQF
TRBJ2-5 14 - TRBV4-3 ASSPAPPGGYETQY
TRBJ2-1 17 - TRBV15 ATSRENGPLGSSYNEQF
TRBJ2-7 13 - TRBV19 ASTSWTGKAYEQY
TRBJ1-2 11 once TRBV19 ASRTGGDYGYT
TRBJ1-2 12 - TRBV6-6 ASSRSTGGYGYT
TRBJ2-2 14 - TRBV10-1 ASSESAGGSTGELF
TRBJ2-1 19 - TRBV18 ASSPRFQAGGSHYRGNEQF
TRBJ2-1 15 - TRBV7-2 ASSFTGGAGLYNEQF
TRBJ1-2 12 - TRBV7-2 ASTQDRDNYGYT
TRBJ2-6 14 - TRBV2 ASSSAISVGANVLT
TRBJ1-4 14 - TRBV6-5 ASSYSIGRGMKKLF
TRBJ2-5 14 once TRBV5-4 ASSSGTSGRRETQY
TRBJ2-5 12 - TRBV14 ASATRNRQETQY
TRBJ1-3 14 - TRBV5-6 ASSLGGSTSGNTIY
TRBJ2-3 13 - TRBV7-8 ASSLRPPEGDTQY
TRBJ1-2 8 - TRBV20-1 SAYEGGYT
TRBJ2-7 9 - TRBV5-6 ASSLVGEQY
TRBJ2-7 14 - TRBV7-8 ASSLVFSGSLYEQY
TRBJ2-6 14 - TRBV19 ASSMGRSSGANVLT
TRBJ2-5 11 - TRBV29-1 SVDAQGQETQY
TRBJ2-2 12 - TRBV19 ASSSPRGTGELF
TRBJ2-6 13 - TRBV28 ASSSNRAGANVLT